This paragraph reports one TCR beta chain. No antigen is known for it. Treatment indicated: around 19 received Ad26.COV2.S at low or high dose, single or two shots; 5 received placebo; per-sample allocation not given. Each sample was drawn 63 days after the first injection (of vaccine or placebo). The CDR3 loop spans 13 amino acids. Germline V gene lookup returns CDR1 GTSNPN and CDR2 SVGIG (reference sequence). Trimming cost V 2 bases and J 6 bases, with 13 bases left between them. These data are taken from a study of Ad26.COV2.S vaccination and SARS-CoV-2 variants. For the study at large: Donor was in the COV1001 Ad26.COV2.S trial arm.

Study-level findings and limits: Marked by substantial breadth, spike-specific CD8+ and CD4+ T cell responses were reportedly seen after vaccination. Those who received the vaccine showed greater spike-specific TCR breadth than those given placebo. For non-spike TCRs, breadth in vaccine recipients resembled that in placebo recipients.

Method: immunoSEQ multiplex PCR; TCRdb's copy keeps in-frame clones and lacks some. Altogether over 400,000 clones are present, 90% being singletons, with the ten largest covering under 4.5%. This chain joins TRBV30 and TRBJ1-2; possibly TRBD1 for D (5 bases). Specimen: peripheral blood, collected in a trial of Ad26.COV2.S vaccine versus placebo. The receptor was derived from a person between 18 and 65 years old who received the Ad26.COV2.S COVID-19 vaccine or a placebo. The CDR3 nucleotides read TGTGCCTGGAGTCATGGGGGAGGAGATGGCTACACCTTC. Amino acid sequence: CAWSHGGGDGYTF. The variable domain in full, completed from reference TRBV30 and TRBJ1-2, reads SQTIHQWPATLVQPVGSPLSLECTVEGTSNPNLYWYRQAAGRGLQLLFYSVGIGQISSEVPQNLSASRPQDRQFILSSKKLLLSDSGFYLCAWSHGGGDGYTFGSGTRLTVV.